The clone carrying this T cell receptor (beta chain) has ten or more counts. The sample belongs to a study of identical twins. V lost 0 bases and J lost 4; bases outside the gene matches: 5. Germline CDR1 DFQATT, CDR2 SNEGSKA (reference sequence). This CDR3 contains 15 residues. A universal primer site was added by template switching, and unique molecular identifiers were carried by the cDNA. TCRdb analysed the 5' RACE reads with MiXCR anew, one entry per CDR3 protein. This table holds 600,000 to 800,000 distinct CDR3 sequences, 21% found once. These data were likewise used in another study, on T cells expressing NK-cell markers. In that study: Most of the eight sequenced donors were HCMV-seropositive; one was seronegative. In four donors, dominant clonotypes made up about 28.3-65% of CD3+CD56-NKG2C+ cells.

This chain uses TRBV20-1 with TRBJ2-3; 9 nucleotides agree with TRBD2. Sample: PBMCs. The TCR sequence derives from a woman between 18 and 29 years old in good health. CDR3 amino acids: CSARDRGGRADTQYF. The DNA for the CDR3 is TGCAGTGCTAGAGATCGGGGCGGGAGGGCAGATACGCAGTATTTT.